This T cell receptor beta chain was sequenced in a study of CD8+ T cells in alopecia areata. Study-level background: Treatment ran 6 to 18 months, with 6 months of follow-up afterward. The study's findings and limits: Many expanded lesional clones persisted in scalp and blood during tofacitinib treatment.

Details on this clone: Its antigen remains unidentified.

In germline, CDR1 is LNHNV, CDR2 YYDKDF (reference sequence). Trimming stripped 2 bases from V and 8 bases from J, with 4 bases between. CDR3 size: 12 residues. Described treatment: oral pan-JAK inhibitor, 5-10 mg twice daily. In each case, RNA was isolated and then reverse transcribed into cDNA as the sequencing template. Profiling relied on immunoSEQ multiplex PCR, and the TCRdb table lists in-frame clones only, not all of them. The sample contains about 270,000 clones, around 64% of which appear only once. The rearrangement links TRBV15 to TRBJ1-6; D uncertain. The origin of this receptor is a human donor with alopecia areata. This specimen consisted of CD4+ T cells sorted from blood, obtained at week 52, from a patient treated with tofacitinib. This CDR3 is CATSRIDSPLHF. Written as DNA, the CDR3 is TGTGCCACCAGCAGAATTGATTCACCCCTCCACTTT.